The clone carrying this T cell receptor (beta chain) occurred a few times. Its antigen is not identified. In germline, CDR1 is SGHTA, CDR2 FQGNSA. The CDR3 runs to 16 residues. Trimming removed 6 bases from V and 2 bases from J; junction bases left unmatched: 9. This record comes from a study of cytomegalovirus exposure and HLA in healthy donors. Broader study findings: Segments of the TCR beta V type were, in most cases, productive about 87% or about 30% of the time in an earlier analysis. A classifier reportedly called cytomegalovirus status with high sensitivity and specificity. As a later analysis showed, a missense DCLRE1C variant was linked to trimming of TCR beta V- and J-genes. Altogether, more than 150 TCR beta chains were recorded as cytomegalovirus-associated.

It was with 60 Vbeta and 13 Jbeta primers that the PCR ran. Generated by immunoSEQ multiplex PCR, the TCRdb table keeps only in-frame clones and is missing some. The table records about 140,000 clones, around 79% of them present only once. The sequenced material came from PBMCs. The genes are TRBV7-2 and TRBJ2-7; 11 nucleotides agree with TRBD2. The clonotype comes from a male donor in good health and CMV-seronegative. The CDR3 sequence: CASRPELAGVTYEQYF. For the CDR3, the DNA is TGTGCCAGCAGGCCAGAACTAGCGGGGGTAACCTACGAGCAGTACTTC.